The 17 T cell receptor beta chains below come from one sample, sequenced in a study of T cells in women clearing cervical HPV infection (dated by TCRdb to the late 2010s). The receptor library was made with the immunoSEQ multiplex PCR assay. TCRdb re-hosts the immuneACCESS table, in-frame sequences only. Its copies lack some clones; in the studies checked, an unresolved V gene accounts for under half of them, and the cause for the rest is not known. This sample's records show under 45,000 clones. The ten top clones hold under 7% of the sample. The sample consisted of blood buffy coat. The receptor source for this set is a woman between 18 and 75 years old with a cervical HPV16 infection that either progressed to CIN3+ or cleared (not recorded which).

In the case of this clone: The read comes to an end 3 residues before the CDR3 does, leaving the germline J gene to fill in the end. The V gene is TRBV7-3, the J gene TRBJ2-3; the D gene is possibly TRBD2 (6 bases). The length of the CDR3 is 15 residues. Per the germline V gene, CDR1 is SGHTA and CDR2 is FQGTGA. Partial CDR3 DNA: TGTGCCAGCAGCCCGGAGGGCATTAGAGGGGAGACG. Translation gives CASSPEGIRGET. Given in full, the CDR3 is CASSPEGIRGETQYF.

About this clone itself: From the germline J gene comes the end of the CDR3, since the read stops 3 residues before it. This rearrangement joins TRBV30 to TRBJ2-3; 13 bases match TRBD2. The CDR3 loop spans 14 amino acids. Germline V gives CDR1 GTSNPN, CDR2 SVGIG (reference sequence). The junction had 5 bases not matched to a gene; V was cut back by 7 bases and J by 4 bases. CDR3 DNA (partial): TGTGCCTCCCTACTAGCGGGAGGGCCAGATACG. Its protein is CASLLAGGPDT. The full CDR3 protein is CASLLAGGPDTQYF.

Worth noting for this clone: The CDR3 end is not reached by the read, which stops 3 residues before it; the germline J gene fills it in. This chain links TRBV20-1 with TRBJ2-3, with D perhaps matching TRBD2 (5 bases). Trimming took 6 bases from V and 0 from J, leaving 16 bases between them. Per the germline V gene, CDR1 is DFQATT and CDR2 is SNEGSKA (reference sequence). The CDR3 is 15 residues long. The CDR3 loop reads CSAVPLAPSTDTQYF. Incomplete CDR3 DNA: TGCAGTGCGGTTCCGCTAGCCCCAAGCACAGATACG.

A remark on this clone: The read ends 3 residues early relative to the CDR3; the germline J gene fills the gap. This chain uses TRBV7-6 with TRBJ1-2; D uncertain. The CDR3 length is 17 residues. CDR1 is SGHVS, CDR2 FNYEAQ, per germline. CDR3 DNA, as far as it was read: TGTGCCAGCAGCTTAGTGCTAGCGGGTACAACTAACCACGAC. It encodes CASSLVLAGTTNHD. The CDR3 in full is CASSLVLAGTTNHDYTF.

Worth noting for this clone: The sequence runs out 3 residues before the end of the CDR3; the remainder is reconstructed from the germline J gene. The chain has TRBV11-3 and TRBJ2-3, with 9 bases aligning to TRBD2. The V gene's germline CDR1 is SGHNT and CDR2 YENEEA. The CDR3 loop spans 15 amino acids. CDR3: CASSPSGRLQETQYF. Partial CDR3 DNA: TGTGCCAGCAGCCCCAGCGGGAGGCTACAAGAGACG.

CDR3 sequence: CASSVRADPGNYGYTF. The CDR3 bases that were read are TGCGCCAGCAGTGTGCGGGCGGACCCCGGGAACTATGGC. The J gene is TRBJ1-2, the V gene TRBV10-1; no firm D call. The read is 3 residues too short to cover the CDR3 end, so that end is filled in from the germline J gene. Trimming took 4 bases from V and 2 from J, leaving 17 bases between them. The length of the CDR3 is 16 residues. Germline V gene sequence: CDR1 WNHNN, CDR2 SYGVQD (reference sequence).

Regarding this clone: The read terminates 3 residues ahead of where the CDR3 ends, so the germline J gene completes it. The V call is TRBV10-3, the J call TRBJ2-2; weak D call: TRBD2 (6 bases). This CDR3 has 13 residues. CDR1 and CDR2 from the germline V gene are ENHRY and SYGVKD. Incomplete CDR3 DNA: TGTGCCATCATAGCCGGGGGTCGTGAAAAG. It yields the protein CAIIAGGREK. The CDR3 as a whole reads CAIIAGGREKLFF.

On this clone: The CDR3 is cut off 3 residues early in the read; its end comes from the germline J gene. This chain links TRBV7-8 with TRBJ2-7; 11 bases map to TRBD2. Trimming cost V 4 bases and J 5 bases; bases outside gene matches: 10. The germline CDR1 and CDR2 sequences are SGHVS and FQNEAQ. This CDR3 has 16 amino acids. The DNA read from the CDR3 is TGTGCCAGCAGCTCCCAAATAGCGGGAGGGCCGAACGAG. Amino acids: CASSSQIAGGPNE. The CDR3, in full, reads CASSSQIAGGPNEQYF.

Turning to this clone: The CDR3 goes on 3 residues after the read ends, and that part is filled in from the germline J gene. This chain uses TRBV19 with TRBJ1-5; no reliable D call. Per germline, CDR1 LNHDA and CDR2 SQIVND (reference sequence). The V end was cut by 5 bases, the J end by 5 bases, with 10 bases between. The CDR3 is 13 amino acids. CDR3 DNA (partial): TGTGCCAGTAGTGCCGCAGTATATCAGCCC. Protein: CASSAAVYQP. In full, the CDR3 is CASSAAVYQPQHF.

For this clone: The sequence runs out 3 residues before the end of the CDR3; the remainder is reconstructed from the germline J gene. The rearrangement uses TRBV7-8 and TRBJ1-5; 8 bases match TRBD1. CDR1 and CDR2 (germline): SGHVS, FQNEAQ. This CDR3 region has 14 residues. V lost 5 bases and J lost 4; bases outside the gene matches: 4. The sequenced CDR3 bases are TGTGCCAGCAGCACCGGGACAGGAAATCAGCCC. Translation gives CASSTGTGNQP. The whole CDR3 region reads CASSTGTGNQPQHF.

The part of the CDR3 DNA that was read is TGTGCCAGCACACCTACAGGGGACAATCAGCCT. It codes for CASTPTGDNQP. The whole CDR3 region reads CASTPTGDNQPQYF. The chain uses TRBV6-2 or TRBV6-3 and TRBJ2-4, with 7 bases identical to TRBD1. The observed sequence ends 3 residues before the CDR3 terminus, with the missing tail filled in from the germline J gene. This CDR3 is built from 14 residues. Germline lookup yields CDR1 MNHEY and CDR2 SVGEGT.

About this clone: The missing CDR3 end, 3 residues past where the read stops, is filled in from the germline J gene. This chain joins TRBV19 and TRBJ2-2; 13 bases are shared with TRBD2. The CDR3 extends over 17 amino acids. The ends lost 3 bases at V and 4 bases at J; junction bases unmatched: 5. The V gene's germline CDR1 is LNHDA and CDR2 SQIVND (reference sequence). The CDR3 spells CASSMTSGRYGTGELFF. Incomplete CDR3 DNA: TGTGCCAGTAGTATGACTAGCGGGAGGTACGGCACCGGGGAG.

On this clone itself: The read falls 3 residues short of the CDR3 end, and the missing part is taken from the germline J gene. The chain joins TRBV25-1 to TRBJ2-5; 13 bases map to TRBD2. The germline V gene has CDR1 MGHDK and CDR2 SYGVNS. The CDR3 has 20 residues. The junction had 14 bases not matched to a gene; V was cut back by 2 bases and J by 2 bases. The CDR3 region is CASSESRTSGRPRIQETQYF. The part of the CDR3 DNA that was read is TGTGCCAGCAGTGAAAGCAGGACTAGCGGGAGACCTAGGATTCAAGAGACC.

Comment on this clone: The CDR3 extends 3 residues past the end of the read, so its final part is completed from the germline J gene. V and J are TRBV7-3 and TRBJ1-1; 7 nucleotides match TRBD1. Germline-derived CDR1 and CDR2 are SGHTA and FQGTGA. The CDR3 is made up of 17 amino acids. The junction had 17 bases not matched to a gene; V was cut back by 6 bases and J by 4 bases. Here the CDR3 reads CASSYLRRGRLVTEAFF. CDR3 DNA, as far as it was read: TGTGCCAGCAGTTACCTGAGAAGGGGGCGCTTGGTCACTGAA.

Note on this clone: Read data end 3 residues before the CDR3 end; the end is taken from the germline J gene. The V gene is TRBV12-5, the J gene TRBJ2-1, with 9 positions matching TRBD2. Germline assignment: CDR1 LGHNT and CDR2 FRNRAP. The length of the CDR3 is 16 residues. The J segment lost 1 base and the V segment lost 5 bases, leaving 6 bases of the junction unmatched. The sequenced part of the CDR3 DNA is TGTGCTAGTGGTCCGACCCTAGCGGGGTCCTACAATGAG. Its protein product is CASGPTLAGSYNE. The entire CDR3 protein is CASGPTLAGSYNEQFF.

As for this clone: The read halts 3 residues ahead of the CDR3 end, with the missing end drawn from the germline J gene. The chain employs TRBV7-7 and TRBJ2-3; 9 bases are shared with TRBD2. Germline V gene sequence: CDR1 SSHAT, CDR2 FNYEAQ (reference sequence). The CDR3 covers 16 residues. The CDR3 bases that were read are TGTGCCAGCAGCTCCAATAGCGGGAGCCCCGGGGAGACG. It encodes CASSSNSGSPGET. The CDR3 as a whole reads CASSSNSGSPGETQYF.

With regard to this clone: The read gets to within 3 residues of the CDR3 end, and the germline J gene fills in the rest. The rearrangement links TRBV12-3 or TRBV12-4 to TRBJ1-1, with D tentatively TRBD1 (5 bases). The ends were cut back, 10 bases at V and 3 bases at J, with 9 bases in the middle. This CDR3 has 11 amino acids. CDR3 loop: CAIEGDTEAFF. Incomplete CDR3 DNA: TGTGCCATCGAAGGGGACACTGAA.